Listed below are T cell receptor beta chains from one sample, sequenced in a study of cytomegalovirus exposure and HLA in healthy donors. The protocol was immunoSEQ multiplex PCR, while the TCRdb copy is restricted to in-frame clones and leaves out a portion. The sample has 55,000 to 75,000 clones, 70% to 85% seen once. Sequenced material: PBMCs. These receptors all stem from a girl aged 10 to 17 in good health and CMV-seropositive. Each CDR3 is given with its conserved first and last residue. The order of the fields is J gene, clone size, V gene, D gene, CDR3 protein, CDR3 DNA. The D gene is left open where the match is weak. Clone sizes are given selectively: once, few, many, or a class where the clone is expanded.

>TRBJ1-2|.|TRBV7-2|TRBD1
CASSPTRRGRGYGYTF
TGTGCCAGCAGCCCGACCCGCAGGGGGCGCGGGTATGGCTACACCTTC
>TRBJ2-3|.|TRBV6-4|.
CASSEGRSGGSTQYF
TGTGCCAGCAGTGAAGGACGTTCCGGCGGGTCTACGCAGTATTTT
>TRBJ1-1|medium-sized|TRBV28|.
CASSKGRGDTEAFF
TGTGCCAGCAGTAAGGGTCGGGGGGACACTGAAGCTTTCTTT
>TRBJ1-1|.|TRBV5-1|.
CASSLAAGMGEAFF
TGCGCCAGCAGCTTGGCCGCAGGGATGGGTGAAGCTTTCTTT
>TRBJ1-1|.|TRBV28|.
CASSQILTTNTEAFF
TGTGCCAGCAGTCAGATCCTGACAACCAACACTGAAGCTTTCTTT
>TRBJ2-5|.|TRBV9|TRBD2
CASSVRGLAGETQYF
TGTGCCAGCAGCGTTAGGGGACTAGCGGGAGAGACCCAGTACTTC
>TRBJ2-1|few|TRBV6-5|TRBD2
CASSSLAGGTYNEQFF
TGTGCCAGCAGTTCACTAGCGGGAGGGACATACAATGAGCAGTTCTTC
>TRBJ2-1|.|TRBV18|TRBD1
CASSPDRGPYNEQFF
TGTGCCAGCTCGCCCGACAGGGGCCCCTACAATGAGCAGTTCTTC
>TRBJ2-7|.|TRBV4-2|TRBD2
CASSQDGTSGYEQYF
TGTGCCAGCAGCCAAGATGGGACTAGCGGCTACGAGCAGTACTTC
>TRBJ1-4|.|TRBV28|.
CASGPPTVGLFF
TGTGCCAGCGGCCCTCCGACTGTTGGACTGTTTTTT
>TRBJ2-5|.|TRBV25-1|.
CASSERQSLTILETQYF
TGTGCCAGCAGTGAGCGACAGAGTCTCACCATCTTAGAGACCCAGTACTTC
>TRBJ1-3|.|TRBV5-4|.
CASSLGGTGTGNTIYF
TGTGCCAGCAGCCTGGGGGGAACAGGGACCGGAAACACCATATATTTT
>TRBJ1-2|.|TRBV7-2|.
CASSSMTFGGVGYTF
TGTGCCAGCAGCTCCATGACATTCGGGGGGGTAGGCTACACCTTC
>TRBJ1-5|.|TRBV6-1|.
CASSGGGGNQPQHF
TGTGCCAGCAGTGGGGGGGGAGGCAATCAGCCCCAGCATTTT
>TRBJ2-4|.|TRBV7-6|TRBD2
CASSLGLAGGLAKNIQYF
TGTGCCAGCAGCTTAGGGCTAGCGGGGGGCCTAGCCAAAAACATTCAGTACTTC
>TRBJ2-7|.|TRBV11-2|.
CASSGPGAGEQYF
TGTGCCAGCAGCGGGCCAGGGGCCGGCGAGCAGTACTTC
>TRBJ2-3|.|TRBV29-1|TRBD2
CSGAGGRNTQYF
TGCAGCGGGGCGGGGGGGCGAAATACGCAGTATTTT
>TRBJ2-5|.|TRBV29-1|TRBD2
CSVGLGGGKETQYF
TGCAGCGTTGGTCTCGGGGGGGGGAAAGAGACCCAGTACTTC
>TRBJ2-2|.|TRBV9|.
CASSVWASGELFF
TGTGCCAGCAGCGTATGGGCGTCCGGGGAGCTGTTTTTT
>TRBJ2-5|.|TRBV6-5|.
CASSSTEETQYF
TGTGCCAGCAGTTCTACTGAAGAGACCCAGTACTTC
>TRBJ1-2|.|TRBV28|.
CASSFPGGKDGYTF
TGTGCCAGCAGTTTCCCCGGGGGGAAGGATGGCTACACCTTC
>TRBJ2-5|.|TRBV7-2|TRBD2
CASSLEGGWETQYF
TGTGCCAGCAGCTTAGAGGGAGGGTGGGAGACCCAGTACTTC